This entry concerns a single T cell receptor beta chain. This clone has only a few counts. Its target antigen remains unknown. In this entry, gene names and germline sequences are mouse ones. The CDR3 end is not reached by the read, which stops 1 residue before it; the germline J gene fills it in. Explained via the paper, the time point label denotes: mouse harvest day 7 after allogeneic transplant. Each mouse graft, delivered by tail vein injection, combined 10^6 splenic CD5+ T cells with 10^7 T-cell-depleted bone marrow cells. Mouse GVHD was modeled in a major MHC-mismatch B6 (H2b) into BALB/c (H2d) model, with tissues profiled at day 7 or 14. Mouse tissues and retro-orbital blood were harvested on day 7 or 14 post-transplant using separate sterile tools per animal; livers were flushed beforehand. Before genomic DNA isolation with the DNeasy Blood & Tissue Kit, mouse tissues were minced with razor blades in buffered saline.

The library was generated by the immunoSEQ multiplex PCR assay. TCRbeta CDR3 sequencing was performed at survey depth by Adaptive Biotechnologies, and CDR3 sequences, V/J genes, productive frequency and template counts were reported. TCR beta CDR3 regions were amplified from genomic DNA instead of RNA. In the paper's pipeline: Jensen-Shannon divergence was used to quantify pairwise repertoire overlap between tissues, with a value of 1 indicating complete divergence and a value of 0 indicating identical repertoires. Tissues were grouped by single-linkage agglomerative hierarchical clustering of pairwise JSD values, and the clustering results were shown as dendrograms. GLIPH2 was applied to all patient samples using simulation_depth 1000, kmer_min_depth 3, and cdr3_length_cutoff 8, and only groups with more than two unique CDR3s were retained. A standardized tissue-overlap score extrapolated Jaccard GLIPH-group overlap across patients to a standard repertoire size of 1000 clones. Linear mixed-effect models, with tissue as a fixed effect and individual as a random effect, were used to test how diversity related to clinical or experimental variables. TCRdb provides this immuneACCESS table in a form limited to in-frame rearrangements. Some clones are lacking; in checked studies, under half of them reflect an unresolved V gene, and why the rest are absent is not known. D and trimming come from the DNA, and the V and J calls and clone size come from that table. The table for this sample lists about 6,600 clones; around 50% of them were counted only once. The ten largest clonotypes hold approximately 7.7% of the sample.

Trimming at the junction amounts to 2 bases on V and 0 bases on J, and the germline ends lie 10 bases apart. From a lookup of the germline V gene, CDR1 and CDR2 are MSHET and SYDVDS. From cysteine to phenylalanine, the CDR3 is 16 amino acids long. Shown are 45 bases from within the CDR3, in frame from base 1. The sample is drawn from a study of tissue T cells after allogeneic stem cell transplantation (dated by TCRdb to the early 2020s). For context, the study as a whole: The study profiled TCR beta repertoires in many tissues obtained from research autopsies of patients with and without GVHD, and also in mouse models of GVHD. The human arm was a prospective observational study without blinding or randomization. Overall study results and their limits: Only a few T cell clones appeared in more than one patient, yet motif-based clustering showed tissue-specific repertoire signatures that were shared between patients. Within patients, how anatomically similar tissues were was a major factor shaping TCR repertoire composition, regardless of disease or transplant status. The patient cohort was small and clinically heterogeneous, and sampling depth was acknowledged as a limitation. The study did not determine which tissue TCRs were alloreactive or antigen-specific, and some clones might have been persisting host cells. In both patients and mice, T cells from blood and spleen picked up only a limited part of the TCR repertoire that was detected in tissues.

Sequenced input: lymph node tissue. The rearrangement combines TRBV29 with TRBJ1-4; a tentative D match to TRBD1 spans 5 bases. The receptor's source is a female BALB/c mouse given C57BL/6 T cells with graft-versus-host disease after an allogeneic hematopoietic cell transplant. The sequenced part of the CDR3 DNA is TGTGCTAGCAGTTTAGGGGGGGGAATTTCCAACGAAAGATTATTT. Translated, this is CASSLGGGISNERLF. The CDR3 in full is CASSLGGGISNERLFF. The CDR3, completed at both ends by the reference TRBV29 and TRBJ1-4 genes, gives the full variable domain DMKVTQMPRYLIKRMGENVLLECGQDMSHETMYWYRQDPGLGLQLIYISYDVDSNSEGDIPKGYRVSRKKREHFSLILDSAKTNQTSVYFCASSLGGGISNERLFFGHGTKLSVL.